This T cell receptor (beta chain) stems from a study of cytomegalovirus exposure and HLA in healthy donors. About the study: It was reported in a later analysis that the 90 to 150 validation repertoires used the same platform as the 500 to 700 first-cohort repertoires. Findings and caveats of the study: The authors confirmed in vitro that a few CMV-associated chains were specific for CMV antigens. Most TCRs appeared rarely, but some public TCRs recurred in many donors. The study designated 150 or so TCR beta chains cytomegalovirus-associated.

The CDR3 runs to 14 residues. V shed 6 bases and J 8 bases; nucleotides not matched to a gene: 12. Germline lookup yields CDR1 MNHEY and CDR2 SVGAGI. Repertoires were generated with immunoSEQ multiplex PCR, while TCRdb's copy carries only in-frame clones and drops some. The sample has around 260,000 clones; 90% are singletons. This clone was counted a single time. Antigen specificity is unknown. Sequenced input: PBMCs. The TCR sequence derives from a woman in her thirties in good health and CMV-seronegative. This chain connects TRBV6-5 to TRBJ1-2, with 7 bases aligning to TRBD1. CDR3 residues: CASRPGTAGGGYTF. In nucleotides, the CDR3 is TGTGCCAGCAGACCCGGGACAGCAGGGGGGGGCTACACCTTC.